This passage covers 14 T cell receptor beta chains from one sample sequenced in a study of regulatory T cells in long-lasting Graves disease. Researchers made TCR beta libraries by using iRepertoire HTBI primers and running Arm-PCR on CDR3 regions. In TCRdb, the multiplex PCR reads were re-called with MiXCR into one record per CDR3 protein. The data show hundreds of thousands of distinct CDR3 sequences, roughly 14% seen once. Time point defined: newly diagnosed GD, antithyroid drugs for less than 3 months. Making the TCR library involved RNA that had been extracted from PBMCs. The same specimen was also included in a second study, on T cells in Graves' hyperthyroidism and ophthalmopathy.

This specimen consisted of peripheral blood mononuclear cells (PBMCs), obtained at new diagnosis, from a patient treated with antithyroid drugs. These receptors were obtained from a young man with Graves disease.

The chain links TRBV10-3 to TRBJ2-3, with 7 bases that match TRBD1. Looked up from germline, CDR1 is ENHRY and CDR2 is SYGVKD. The CDR3 is made up of 15 amino acids. J was trimmed by 0 bases and V by 4 bases; bases with no gene match: 4. The CDR3 loop is CAISGTGVSTDTQYF. DNA for the CDR3: TGTGCCATCAGTGGGACAGGAGTGAGCACAGATACGCAGTATTTT.

This clonotype showed up just a few times. A junction boundary mismatches the germline segment, possibly from a read error. This CDR3 reads CSPATTDEQSF. The CDR3 bases are TGCAGCCCCGCTACTACCGATGAGCAGTCCTTC. The chain employs TRBV29-1 and TRBJ2-1; D not certain. CDR3 length: 11 amino acids. Germline V CDR1 and CDR2: SQVTM, ANQGSEA.

This clonotype was picked up a small number of times. The chain combines TRBV5-4 with TRBJ2-5; no clear D. Germline V gives CDR1 SGHNT, CDR2 YYREEE (reference sequence). This CDR3 comprises 15 residues. The V end lost 4 bases, the J end lost 9 bases, and 22 bases lay between the germline ends. CDR3 loop: CASSLPSTSHRAQYF. The CDR3 bases are TGTGCCAGCAGCCTTCCATCGACAAGTCATAGGGCCCAGTACTTC.

This clonotype was detected many times. The V call is TRBV7-8, the J call TRBJ2-7; unclear D gene. With 6 bases removed from V and 3 bases from J, the gap between germline ends came to 12 bases. Germline values: CDR1 SGHVS, CDR2 FQNEAQ. The CDR3 has 13 amino acids. The DNA for the CDR3 is TGTGCCAGCAGAAGGTCCCCGTTCTACGAGCAGTACTTC. Translated: CASRRSPFYEQYF. Full variable domain (missing parts from reference TRBV7-8 and TRBJ2-7): GAGVSQSPRYKVAKRGQDVALRCDPISGHVSLFWYQQALGQGPEFLTYFQNEAQLDKSGLPSDRFFAERPEGSVSTLKIQRTQQEDSAVYLCASRRSPFYEQYFGPGTRLTVT.

This clonotype was detected only a few times. J is TRBJ2-3 and V is TRBV30; D possibly corresponds to TRBD2 (6 bases). V lost 1 base to trimming and J lost 3 bases, with 11 bases between them. The length of the CDR3 is 14 residues. Germline CDR1 GTSNPN, CDR2 SVGIG (reference sequence). CDR3 nucleotides: TGTGCCTGGAGTGGACTAGAGGGGACAGATACGCAGTATTTT. Protein: CAWSGLEGTDTQYF.

Remarks on this clonotype: One base away lies a much larger clone, so this may be a sequencing read error. This chain joins TRBV24-1 and TRBJ2-1; 11 positions match TRBD2. Germline V lookup: CDR1 KGHDR, CDR2 SFDVKD. CDR3 size: 21 residues. Losses at the gene ends were 2 bases for V and 0 bases for J; bases not matched to a gene: 14. CDR3 coding DNA: TGTGCCACCAGTGATTCGCGTCGGACTAGCGGGCTCCTCGCCTCCTACAATGAGCAGTTCTTC. Translation gives CATSDSRRTSGLLASYNEQFF.

This clonotype was found a few times. The chain joins TRBV9 to TRBJ1-6, with TRBD1 matching over 7 bases. The CDR3 covers 19 residues. Germline V gene data show CDR1 as SGDLS and CDR2 as YYNGEE. V trimming: 3 bases; J trimming: 3 bases; junction bases outside the gene matches: 15. CDR3 residues: CASSASVRGGMDYNSPLHF. CDR3 nucleotides: TGTGCCAGCAGCGCGAGCGTACGAGGGGGCATGGACTATAATTCACCCCTCCACTTT.

This clonotype was observed many times. The rearrangement uses TRBV7-2 and TRBJ2-5; the D gene is possibly TRBD1 (6 bases). CDR3 length equals 14 residues. V shed 5 bases and J shed 4 bases, with 14 bases lying between them. Germline lookup yields CDR1 SGHTA and CDR2 FQGNSA. The CDR3 DNA reads as TGTGCCAGCAGCACACCCGGGACATTAGAGACCCAGTACTTC. Protein product: CASSTPGTLETQYF.

This clonotype was recorded a few times. The chain couples TRBV3-1 to TRBJ2-7; 7 bases fit TRBD2. V was clipped by 4 bases and J by 2 bases; unmatched bases: 8. The CDR3 runs 15 residues. From germline, CDR1 is LGHDT and CDR2 YNNKEL (reference sequence). The CDR3: CASSLGEGYPYEQYF. As DNA, the CDR3 is TGTGCCAGCAGCCTAGGGGAGGGGTACCCCTACGAGCAGTACTTC.

There are a few counts of this clonotype. The CDR3 here is CSGNGGTLDQPQYF. The CDR3 coding sequence is TGCAGCGGGAATGGGGGGACTTTAGATCAGCCCCAGTATTTT. The chain combines TRBV29-1 with TRBJ1-5, with TRBD2 as a possible D gene (6 bases). The better agreement between TRBJ2-3 and the DNA end casts doubt on the J call. The CDR3 loop spans 14 amino acids. Germline lookup yields CDR1 SQVTM and CDR2 ANQGSEA.

The chain employs TRBV6-5 and TRBJ1-5; D remains ambiguous. Looked up from germline, CDR1 is MNHEY and CDR2 is SVGAGI. Trimming removed 0 bases from V and 9 bases from J, with 12 bases in between. CDR3 length: 14 residues. Written as DNA, the CDR3 is TGTGCCAGCAGTTACTCGCCGCGTGGCGGGCCCCAGCATTTT. It codes for CASSYSPRGGPQHF.

This chain joins TRBV7-9 and TRBJ2-2, with D maybe TRBD1 (6 bases). Germline assignment: CDR1 SEHNR and CDR2 FQNEAQ (reference sequence). The CDR3 runs 15 residues. V lost 5 bases to trimming and J lost 3 bases, with 13 bases between them. The CDR3 DNA is TGTGCCAGCAGCGACAGGAGAATATACACCGGGGAGCTGTTTTTT. It specifies CASSDRRIYTGELFF.

In this sample, this clonotype turned up many times. The chain carries TRBV2 and TRBJ2-2, with TRBD2 matching 12 bases. Germline trimming cut 6 bases from V and 8 bases from J; bases unmatched to any gene: 7. Germline V gives CDR1 SNHLY, CDR2 FYNNEI. This CDR3 is 15 amino acids long. CDR3 region: CASSLTSGSRGELFF. Here the CDR3 DNA reads TGTGCCAGCAGCCTGACTAGCGGGAGTAGGGGGGAGCTGTTTTTT.

CDR3 DNA sequence: TGTGCCAGCAGCCTTCTCAAGGGGGCTTCAACAAATTCACCCCTCCACTTT. Amino acids: CASSLLKGASTNSPLHF. This rearrangement joins TRBV13 to TRBJ1-6; TRBD1 matches at 7 bases. Germline V lookup: CDR1 PRHDT, CDR2 FYEKMQ (reference sequence). J lost 7 bases, V lost 5 bases, and 14 bases had no gene match. The CDR3 runs to 17 residues.